This T cell receptor (beta chain) is from a study of control samples from healthy donors and cancer patients. V lost 5 bases and J lost 4; bases outside the gene matches: 1. The germline gives CDR1 MNHEY, CDR2 SMNVEV (reference sequence). This CDR3 spans 15 amino acids. Method: immunoSEQ multiplex PCR; TCRdb's copy keeps in-frame clones and lacks some. The table has 84,000 or so clones, 91% seen once; the top ten hold roughly 14%. This TCR was recovered from a man aged 25-45 years in good health. V gene TRBV27 combines with J gene TRBJ2-3; TRBD2 matches 15 bases. Sequenced material: blood. CDR3 loop: CASSRTSGGADTQYF. CDR3 coding DNA: TGTGCCAGCAGTCGGACTAGCGGGGGGGCAGATACGCAGTATTTT.